Listed below are T cell receptor beta chains from one sample, sequenced in a study of blood T cells in healthy people across ages. TCRdb analysed the 5' RACE reads with MiXCR anew, one entry per CDR3 protein. The table includes roughly 680,000 distinct CDR3 sequences, about 52% detected once. The specimen sequenced was blood. The origin of the receptors is a woman aged 60-70 years in good health. The CDR3 runs from the conserved cysteine through the conserved F or W. D genes are given only for firm matches. The listing skips clone size in some rows; elsewhere it reads once, few, many or a size class.

v_call	d_call	clone_size	cdr3_length	j_call	cdr3_aa	cdr3_nt
TRBV6-4	NA	NA	19	TRBJ2-6	CASSDSAWGGWSGANVLTF	TGCGCCAGCAGTGACTCAGCTTGGGGGGGCTGGTCTGGGGCCAACGTCCTGACTTTC
TRBV5-1	NA	NA	14	TRBJ2-1	CASSVDLSYNEQFF	TGCGCCAGCAGCGTGGACTTGAGCTACAATGAGCAGTTCTTC
TRBV25-1	NA	once	13	TRBJ2-5	CASSVRTGGTQYF	TGTGCCAGCAGTGTTAGGACCGGGGGGACCCAGTACTTC
TRBV7-2	TRBD2	NA	15	TRBJ2-7	CASSFGTSDTYERYF	TGTGCCAGCAGCTTCGGGACTAGTGACACCTACGAGCGGTACTTC
TRBV12-3/TRBV12-4	NA	NA	13	TRBJ2-7	CASSFRRAYEQYF	TGTGCCAGCAGTTTCCGGAGGGCCTACGAGCAGTACTTC
TRBV20-1	NA	NA	14	TRBJ2-7	CSARVGGFAYEQYF	TGCAGTGCTAGAGTAGGGGGGTTCGCCTACGAGCAGTACTTC
TRBV24-1	NA	NA	12	TRBJ2-1	CATRVRDNEQFF	TGTGCCACCAGGGTCAGAGACAATGAGCAGTTCTTC
TRBV5-1	TRBD1	few	14	TRBJ2-5	CASSWDSNKETQYF	TGCGCCAGCAGCTGGGACAGCAACAAAGAGACCCAGTACTTC
TRBV20-1	NA	NA	14	TRBJ2-4	CIARRGTVSDIQYF	TGCATTGCTAGGAGGGGGACAGTGTCGGACATTCAGTACTTC
TRBV5-1	NA	NA	15	TRBJ2-7	CASSLAPEGVYEQYF	TGCGCCAGCAGCTTGGCCCCCGAGGGGGTCTACGAGCAGTACTTC
TRBV20-1	NA	NA	13	TRBJ2-1	CSATGTLNNEQFF	TGCAGTGCTACCGGGACTCTTAACAATGAGCAGTTCTTC
TRBV10-3	NA	NA	13	TRBJ2-1	CAIAHVGEETQFF	TGTGCCATCGCCCATGTGGGGGAGGAGACCCAGTTCTTC
TRBV3-1	NA	NA	11	TRBJ1-2	CASSREGGYTF	TGTGCCAGCAGCCGGGAAGGAGGCTACACCTTC
TRBV7-8	NA	NA	12	TRBJ2-7	CASSFVPRDGYF	TGTGCCAGCAGCTTCGTCCCGCGGGATGGGTACTTC
TRBV27	TRBD1	NA	16	TRBJ1-5	CASSKGQGRGNQPQHF	TGTGCCAGCAGTAAAGGACAGGGTCGCGGCAATCAGCCCCAGCATTTT
TRBV3-1	NA	NA	14	TRBJ2-7	CASSRQYVPDEQYF	TGTGCCAGCAGCCGACAGTACGTCCCTGACGAGCAGTACTTC
TRBV6-2/TRBV6-3	TRBD2	NA	16	TRBJ2-1	CASSPRAGYGGREQFF	TGTGCCAGCAGCCCCCGAGCGGGATACGGGGGTAGAGAGCAGTTCTTC
TRBV28	NA	NA	13	TRBJ2-5	CASSREPMDEQYF	TGTGCCAGCAGTCGGGAGCCGATGGATGAGCAGTACTTC
TRBV29-1	NA	few	12	TRBJ2-3	CSAETSTDTQYF	TGCAGCGCCGAGACTAGCACAGATACGCAGTATTTT
TRBV7-2	TRBD2	NA	14	TRBJ2-7	CASSPGLGAGEQYF	TGTGCCAGCAGCCCCGGACTAGGGGCCGGCGAGCAGTACTTC
TRBV15	NA	NA	16	TRBJ1-4	CATSRDGGATNEKLFF	TGTGCCACCAGCAGAGATGGGGGTGCAACTAATGAAAAACTGTTTTTT
TRBV4-2	NA	few	12	TRBJ2-3	CASSQVEDTQYF	TGTGCCAGCAGCCAAGTAGAAGATACGCAGTATTTT
TRBV2	NA	NA	14	TRBJ2-3	CASTRRQQTDTQYF	TGTGCCAGCACTCGACGACAACAGACAGATACGCAGTATTTT
TRBV4-2	NA	NA	15	TRBJ1-5	CASSQADQGNQPQHF	TGTGCCAGCAGCCAAGCCGACCAGGGGAATCAGCCCCAGCATTTT
TRBV4-3	NA	few	16	TRBJ1-2	CASSQDHGSSKYGYTF	TGCGCCAGCAGCCAAGATCATGGGTCCTCGAAATATGGCTACACCTTC
TRBV24-1	TRBD2	NA	16	TRBJ2-1	CATSDSLAGVDNEQFF	TGTGCCACCAGTGACTCCCTAGCGGGAGTTGATAATGAGCAGTTCTTC
TRBV20-1	TRBD2	NA	15	TRBJ2-1	CSAAPSSGIYNEQFF	TGCAGTGCTGCTCCATCTAGCGGGATATACAATGAGCAGTTCTTC
TRBV28	NA	NA	14	TRBJ1-5	CASSRTERGQPQHF	TGTGCCAGCAGCAGGACGGAACGGGGTCAGCCCCAGCATTTT
TRBV28	NA	NA	15	TRBJ2-5	CASSLLAGPQETQYF	TGTGCCAGCAGTTTACTGGCGGGGCCCCAAGAGACCCAGTACTTC
TRBV7-9	NA	once	17	TRBJ2-2	CASSAPGGAQNTGELFF	TGTGCCAGCAGCGCGCCTGGGGGGGCGCAGAACACCGGGGAGCTGTTTTTT
TRBV6-2/TRBV6-3	NA	NA	13	TRBJ2-7	CASSYSPVYEQYF	TGTGCCAGCAGTTACTCGCCGGTCTACGAGCAGTACTTC
TRBV28	TRBD1	NA	15	TRBJ1-2	CASSFWDRVVYGYTF	TGTGCCAGCAGTTTTTGGGACAGGGTCGTATATGGCTACACCTTC
TRBV20-1	NA	NA	14	TRBJ2-7	CSAPGSRSSYEQYF	TGCAGTGCTCCCGGGTCCCGGAGCTCCTACGAGCAGTACTTC
TRBV29-1	NA	few	17	TRBJ2-1	CSVTAFPARTTYNEQFF	TGCAGCGTGACAGCTTTCCCGGCCCGGACTACCTACAATGAGCAGTTCTTC
TRBV7-7	NA	NA	13	TRBJ2-3	CASSADRTDTQYF	TGTGCCAGCAGCGCGGACCGCACAGATACGCAGTATTTT
TRBV7-2	TRBD2	NA	16	TRBJ2-3	CASSLRLAGGRSTQYF	TGTGCCAGCAGCTTAAGACTTGCGGGAGGGAGGAGTACGCAGTATTTT
TRBV6-5	TRBD2	NA	15	TRBJ2-3	CASSYEGGREDTQYF	TGTGCCAGCAGTTACGAGGGCGGGAGGGAAGATACGCAGTATTTT
TRBV20-1	NA	NA	13	TRBJ2-3	CSARDSVEDTQYF	TGCAGTGCTAGAGATTCGGTCGAAGATACGCAGTATTTT
TRBV19	NA	NA	14	TRBJ1-2	CASSTGTNVYGYTF	TGTGCCAGTAGTACGGGGACAAATGTGTATGGCTACACCTTC
TRBV6-2/TRBV6-3	TRBD1	NA	14	TRBJ1-1	CASIRQGANTEAFF	TGTGCCAGCATCCGACAGGGCGCGAACACTGAAGCTTTCTTT
TRBV18	NA	NA	14	TRBJ2-7	CASSPLAGINEQYF	TGTGCCAGCTCACCACTCGCGGGGATCAACGAGCAGTACTTC
TRBV25-1	NA	few	14	TRBJ2-7	CASSRDPSSYEQYF	TGTGCCAGCAGTCGGGACCCTAGCTCCTACGAGCAGTACTTC
TRBV24-1	TRBD2	NA	16	TRBJ2-1	CATSDLGAGANNEQFF	TGTGCCACCAGTGATTTGGGGGCGGGAGCGAACAATGAGCAGTTCTTC
TRBV2	TRBD2	few	18	TRBJ2-6	CASSENLAGGPGANVLTF	TGTGCCAGCAGTGAAAACCTTGCGGGAGGGCCTGGGGCCAACGTCCTGACTTTC
TRBV29-1	TRBD2	once	15	TRBJ2-3	CSVGGLAESTDAQYF	TGCAGCGTTGGGGGACTAGCGGAAAGCACAGATGCGCAGTATTTT
TRBV20-1	NA	NA	11	TRBJ1-1	CSGPFGTEAFF	TGCAGTGGCCCCTTCGGCACTGAAGCTTTCTTT
TRBV29-1	TRBD2	NA	16	TRBJ2-3	CSSRGVAGAGTDTQYF	TGCAGCTCTCGTGGTGTAGCGGGAGCTGGCACAGATACGCAGTATTTT
TRBV20-1	NA	NA	10	TRBJ2-5	CSGVGETQYF	TGCAGTGGAGTCGGAGAGACCCAGTACTTC
TRBV10-3	NA	few	14	TRBJ2-1	CAISEAGGLNEQFF	TGTGCCATCAGTGAGGCAGGAGGACTCAATGAGCAGTTCTTC
TRBV18	TRBD1	NA	15	TRBJ1-4	CASSPGTGADEKLFF	TGTGCCAGCTCACCCGGGACAGGGGCGGACGAAAAACTGTTTTTT
TRBV6-5	TRBD2	NA	15	TRBJ2-1	CASSASGLAGGKQFF	TGTGCCAGCAGCGCCTCGGGACTAGCGGGAGGCAAGCAGTTCTTC
TRBV20-1	TRBD2	few	16	TRBJ2-5	CSAPSPSGSPQETQYF	TGCAGTGCCCCCTCCCCTAGCGGGAGTCCACAAGAGACCCAGTACTTC
TRBV20-1	NA	few	13	TRBJ2-7	CSGKRQVTYEQYF	TGCAGTGGGAAGCGACAGGTGACCTACGAGCAGTACTTC
TRBV9	NA	few	15	TRBJ1-6	CASSVEGHYNSPLHF	TGTGCCAGCAGCGTAGAGGGGCACTATAATTCACCCCTCCACTTT
TRBV7-8	NA	few	18	TRBJ2-1	CASSLAPRQGGSYNEQFF	TGTGCCAGCAGCTTAGCCCCACGGCAGGGTGGCTCCTACAATGAGCAGTTCTTC
TRBV10-3	NA	many	12	TRBJ2-5	CAISERQETQYF	TGTGCCATCAGTGAACGCCAAGAGACCCAGTACTTC
TRBV4-2	NA	few	15	TRBJ2-2	CASSTGEANTGELFF	TGTGCCAGCAGCACGGGGGAAGCGAACACCGGGGAGCTGTTTTTT
TRBV25-1	NA	many	18	TRBJ1-6	CASSEIASPSSYNSPLHF	TGTGCCAGCAGTGAAATCGCAAGCCCGAGCTCCTATAATTCACCCCTCCACTTT
TRBV28	NA	NA	14	TRBJ2-7	CASEKDGSSYEQYF	TGTGCCAGCGAGAAAGACGGGAGCTCCTACGAGCAGTACTTC